In this sample, the clone carrying this T cell receptor (beta chain) turned up many times. V lost 9 bases, J lost 4 bases, and 9 bases lay in between. The germline CDR1 and CDR2 sequences are MNHEY and SVGAGI. CDR3 length equals 11 residues. The data are from a study of T cells in Graves' hyperthyroidism and ophthalmopathy. The source material, RNA transcripts, was used to amplify TCR beta CDR3 regions. HTBI primers were employed in a first-round RT-PCR of the TCR CDR3. TCRdb independently ran MiXCR on the multiplex PCR reads; one entry per CDR3 protein. The sample carries about 760,000 distinct CDR3 sequences, around 40% recorded once. Patients were aged 18 to 65, had disease duration under 2 months, and had newly diagnosed hyperthyroidism.

V is TRBV6-5 and J is TRBJ1-2; no firm D call. The TCR sequence derives from a woman between 40 and 55 years old with Graves' hyperthyroidism. Sequencing used blood. The CDR3 region is CASGRIYGYTF. CDR3 nucleotide sequence: TGTGCCAGTGGAAGGATCTATGGCTACACCTTC.